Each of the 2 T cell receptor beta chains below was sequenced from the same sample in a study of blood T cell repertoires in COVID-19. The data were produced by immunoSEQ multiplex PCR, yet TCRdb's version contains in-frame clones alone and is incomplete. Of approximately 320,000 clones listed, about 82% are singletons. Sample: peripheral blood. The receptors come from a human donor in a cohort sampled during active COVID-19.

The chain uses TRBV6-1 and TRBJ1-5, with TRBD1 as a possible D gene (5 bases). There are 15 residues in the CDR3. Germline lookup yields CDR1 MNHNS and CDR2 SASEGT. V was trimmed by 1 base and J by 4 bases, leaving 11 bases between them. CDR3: CASSEGQFGNQPQHF. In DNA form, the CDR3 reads TGTGCCAGCAGTGAAGGACAGTTCGGGAATCAGCCCCAGCATTTT.

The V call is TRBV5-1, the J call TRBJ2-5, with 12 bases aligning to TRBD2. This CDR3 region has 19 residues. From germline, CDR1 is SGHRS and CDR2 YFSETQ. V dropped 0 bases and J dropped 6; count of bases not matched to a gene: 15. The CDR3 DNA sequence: TGCGCCAGCAGCTTGGCCGTTAACCGACTAGCGGGGGTTAGAAAGACCCAGTACTTC. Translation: CASSLAVNRLAGVRKTQYF.